The clone carrying this T cell receptor beta chain was counted ten times or more. Losses at the gene ends were 3 bases for V and 5 bases for J; bases not matched to a gene: 6. The CDR3 extends over 15 amino acids. Germline CDR1 SGHRS, CDR2 YFSETQ. This record comes from a study of T-cell reconstitution after alpha-beta-depleted transplantation in children. Researchers prepared the TCRbeta library using unique molecular identifiers, the study reports. TCRdb re-called the PCR reads with MiXCR, one entry per CDR3 protein. The table has approximately 200,000 distinct CDR3 sequences, roughly 15% seen once.

The V gene is TRBV5-1, the J gene TRBJ2-1; TRBD2 matches 9 bases. The starting material was PBMCs from the stem cell graft donor, obtained from the stem cell graft. This receptor was taken from a human donor who donated a stem cell graft to a child with acute lymphoblastic leukemia. CDR3: CASSSLAGVNNEQFF. The CDR3 DNA is TGCGCCAGCAGCTCGTTAGCGGGAGTTAACAATGAGCAGTTCTTC.